This record concerns one T cell receptor beta chain sequence. As yet, its antigen is unknown. The protocol was immunoSEQ multiplex PCR, while the TCRdb copy is restricted to in-frame clones and leaves out a portion. Of fewer than 130,000 clones in the sample, about 87% were seen once. This specimen comes from a study of T cell responses to AZD1222 COVID-19 vaccine. Regarding the study as a whole: Repertoire samples came only from after the peak T cell response. Spike-specific TCRs gained breadth and depth after people received two AZD1222 doses. Females outnumbered males among donors, who were mostly white British; clonal diversity was possibly underestimated. Along spike, vaccine-associated CD4 TCRs were found throughout, with dominance at 160-218 and 743-854.

The CDR3 contains 15 residues. Trimming pared 1 base from V and 4 bases from J, leaving 13 bases between. CDR1 and CDR2 from the germline V gene are LNHNV and YYDKDF (reference sequence). The rearrangement uses TRBV15 and TRBJ2-5; TRBD1 is a possible D gene (6 bases). Sequencing used peripheral blood, obtained on day 0 of AZD1222 vaccination. The receptor's source is an adult in good health. This CDR3 reads CATSRAGERRETQYF. CDR3 DNA sequence: TGTGCCACCAGCAGAGCAGGGGAGCGGAGAGAGACCCAGTACTTC.